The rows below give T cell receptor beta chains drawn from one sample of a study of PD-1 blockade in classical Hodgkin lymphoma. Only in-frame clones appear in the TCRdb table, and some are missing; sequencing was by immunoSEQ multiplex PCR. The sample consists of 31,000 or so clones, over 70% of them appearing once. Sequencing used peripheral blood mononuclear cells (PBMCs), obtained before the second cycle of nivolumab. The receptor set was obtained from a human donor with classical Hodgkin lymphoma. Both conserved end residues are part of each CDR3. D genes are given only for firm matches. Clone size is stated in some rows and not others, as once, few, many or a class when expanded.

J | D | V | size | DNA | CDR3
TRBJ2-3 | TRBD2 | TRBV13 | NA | TGTGCCAGCAGTCCTGAAGAGGGGAGGGGCACAGATACGCAGTATTTT | CASSPEEGRGTDTQYF
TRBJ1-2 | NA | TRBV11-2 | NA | TGTGCCAGCAGCATAGGCCGTGGCTACACCTTC | CASSIGRGYTF
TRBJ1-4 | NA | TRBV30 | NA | TGTGCCTGGAGCAGCGGGGCTAATGAAAAACTGTTTTTT | CAWSSGANEKLFF
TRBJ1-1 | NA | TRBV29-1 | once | TGCAGCGTTGATGGGGGTATAGTCACTGAAGCTTTCTTT | CSVDGGIVTEAFF
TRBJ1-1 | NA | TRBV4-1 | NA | TGCGCCAGCAGCCATCGCAGTTACACTGAAGCTTTCTTT | CASSHRSYTEAFF
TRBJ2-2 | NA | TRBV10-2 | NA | TGCGCCACACAAAAGGGGAACACCGGGGAGCTGTTTTTT | CATQKGNTGELFF
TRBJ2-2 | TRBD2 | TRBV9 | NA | TGTGCCAGCAGCGATCTAGCGGGGACCGGGGAGCTGTTTTTT | CASSDLAGTGELFF
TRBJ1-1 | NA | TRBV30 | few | TGTGCCTGGATCTGGGTGGGCGTCACAGCTTTCTTT | CAWIWVGVTAFF
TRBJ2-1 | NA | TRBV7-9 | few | TGTGCCAGCAGTATCGGGGACGACGCAAACAATGAGCAGTTCTTC | CASSIGDDANNEQFF
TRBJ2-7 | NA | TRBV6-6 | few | TGTGCCAGCAGTTACGGGGGGCACGGAGCCTACGAGCAGTACTTC | CASSYGGHGAYEQYF
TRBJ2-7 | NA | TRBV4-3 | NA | TGCGCCAGCAGCCAAGGAGGGGCCTACGAGCAGTACTTC | CASSQGGAYEQYF
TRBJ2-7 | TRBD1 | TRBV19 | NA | TGTGCCAGTAGTAGTGGGACAGGCTCCTACGAGCAGTACTTC | CASSSGTGSYEQYF
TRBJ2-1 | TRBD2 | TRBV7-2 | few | TGTGCCAGCAGCCCAAACCTACTAGCGGGACAATACAATGAGCAGTTCTTC | CASSPNLLAGQYNEQFF
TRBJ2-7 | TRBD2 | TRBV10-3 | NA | TGTGCCATCAGTGAGTCGCGGGGGACCTACGAGCAGTACTTC | CAISESRGTYEQYF
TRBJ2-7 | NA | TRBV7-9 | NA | TGTGCCAGCAGCTTAGTAGGCTACGAGCAGTACTTC | CASSLVGYEQYF
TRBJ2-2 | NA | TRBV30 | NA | TGTGCCTGGAGTCTGGGGGCTTACGGGGAGCTGTTTTTT | CAWSLGAYGELFF
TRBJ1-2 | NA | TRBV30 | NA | TGTGCCTGGGACATCAGGGACTATGGCTACACCTTC | CAWDIRDYGYTF
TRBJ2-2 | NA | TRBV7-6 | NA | TGTGCCAGCAGCTCTGACTACGCCGCCGGGGAGCTGTTTTTT | CASSSDYAAGELFF
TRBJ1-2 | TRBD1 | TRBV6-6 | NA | TGTGCCAGCAGTTCACAGGGGGCGCATGGCTACACCTTC | CASSSQGAHGYTF
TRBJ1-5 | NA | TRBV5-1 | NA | TGCGCCAGCAGCTTGTATGGACCTGCGGGCAATCAGCCCCAGCATTTT | CASSLYGPAGNQPQHF
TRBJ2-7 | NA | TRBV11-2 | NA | TGTGCCAGCAGCTTCAACAGGGAGAAGCAGTACTTC | CASSFNREKQYF
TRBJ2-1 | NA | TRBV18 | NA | TGTGCCAGCTCGCCCACACTAAGCTCCTACAATGAGCAGTTCTTC | CASSPTLSSYNEQFF
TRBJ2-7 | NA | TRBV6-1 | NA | TGTGCCAGCAGTGAAGGTCCAGGGGATTCCCCCTACGAGCAGTACTTC | CASSEGPGDSPYEQYF
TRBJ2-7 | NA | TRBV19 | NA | TGTGCCAGTAGCCGGACGGACGTCTCCTACGAGCAGTACTTC | CASSRTDVSYEQYF
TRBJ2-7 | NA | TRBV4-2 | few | TGTGCCAGCAGCCAGGGCGGGCAGAGCTCCTACGAGCAGTACTTC | CASSQGGQSSYEQYF
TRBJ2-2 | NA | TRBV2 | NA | TGTGCCAGCAAGGGTGATGGGGGTCAGACCGGGGAGCTGTTTTTT | CASKGDGGQTGELFF
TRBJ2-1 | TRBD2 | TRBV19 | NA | TGTGCCATCTCTCCCCGGGCTAGCGGCTACAATGAGCAGTTCTTC | CAISPRASGYNEQFF
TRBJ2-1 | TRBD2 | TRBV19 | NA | TGTGCCAGTAGTTTGCCTAGCGGGAATGAGCAGTTCTTC | CASSLPSGNEQFF
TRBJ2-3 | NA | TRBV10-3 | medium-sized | TGTGCCATCAGTAAGGAGTTGGAAAGTATGATGAACACAGATACGCAGTATTTT | CAISKELESMMNTDTQYF
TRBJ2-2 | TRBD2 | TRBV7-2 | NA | TGTGCCAGCAGTTACTCCGGGACTACCAAGAACACCGGGGAGCTGTTTTTT | CASSYSGTTKNTGELFF
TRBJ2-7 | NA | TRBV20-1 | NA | TGCAGTGCTAGAGTAGGTTCCGCGCAGTACTTC | CSARVGSAQYF